The TCR beta chain under discussion was sequenced for a study of Ad26.COV2.S vaccination and SARS-CoV-2 variants. TCRdb's copy holds only in-frame clones and misses some; the assay was immunoSEQ multiplex PCR. The table includes about 460,000 clones, 70% to 90% detected once. Study-wide points: Following vaccination, spike-specific CD8+ and CD4+ T cell responses reportedly exhibited substantial breadth.

The CDR3 extends over 17 amino acids. The V gene end was trimmed by 5 bases and the J gene end by 5 bases; junction bases not matched to a gene: 9. CDR1 is LGHDT and CDR2 is YNNKEL in the germline V gene (reference sequence). Worth noting for this clone: Its antigen is currently unknown.

The treatment here: approximately 18 received Ad26.COV2.S at low or high dose, single or two shots; five or six received placebo; per-sample allocation not given. Samples came from day 63 after the first vaccine or placebo injection. The TCR originated in a person aged 18-65 years who received the Ad26.COV2.S COVID-19 vaccine or a placebo. V is TRBV3-1 (or the pseudogene TRBV3-2) and J is TRBJ2-5; the match to TRBD2 covers 15 bases. Sequenced here: peripheral blood, sampled in a trial of Ad26.COV2.S vaccine versus placebo. The CDR3 region is CASSARTSGRASETQYF. The CDR3 DNA sequence: TGTGCCAGCAGCGCTCGGACTAGCGGGAGGGCTTCCGAGACCCAGTACTTC.